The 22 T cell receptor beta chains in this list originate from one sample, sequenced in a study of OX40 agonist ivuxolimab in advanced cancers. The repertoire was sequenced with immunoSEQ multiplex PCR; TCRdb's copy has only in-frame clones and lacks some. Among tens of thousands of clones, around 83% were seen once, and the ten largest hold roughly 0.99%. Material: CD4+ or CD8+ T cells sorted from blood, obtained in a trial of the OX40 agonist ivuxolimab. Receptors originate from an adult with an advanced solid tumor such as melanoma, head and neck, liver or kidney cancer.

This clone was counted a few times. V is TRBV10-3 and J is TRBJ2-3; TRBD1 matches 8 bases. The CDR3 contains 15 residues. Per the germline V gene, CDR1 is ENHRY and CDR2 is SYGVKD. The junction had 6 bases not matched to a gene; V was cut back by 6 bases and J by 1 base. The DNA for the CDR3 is TGTGCCATCAGCTCGGGACAGGACCGCACAGATACGCAGTATTTT. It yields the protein CAISSGQDRTDTQYF.

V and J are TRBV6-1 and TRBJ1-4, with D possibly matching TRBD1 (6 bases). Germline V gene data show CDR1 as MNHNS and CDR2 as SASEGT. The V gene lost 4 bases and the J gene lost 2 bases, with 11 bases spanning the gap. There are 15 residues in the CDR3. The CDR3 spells CASSAHRVTNEKLFF. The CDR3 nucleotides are TGTGCCAGCAGTGCCCACAGGGTCACTAATGAAAAACTGTTTTTT.

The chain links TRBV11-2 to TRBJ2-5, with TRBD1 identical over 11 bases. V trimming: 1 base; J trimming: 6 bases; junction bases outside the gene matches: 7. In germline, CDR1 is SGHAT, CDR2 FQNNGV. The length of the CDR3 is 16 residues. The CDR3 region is CASSLGGTGGRKTQYF. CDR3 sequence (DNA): TGTGCCAGCAGCTTAGGGGGGACAGGGGGTAGAAAGACCCAGTACTTC.

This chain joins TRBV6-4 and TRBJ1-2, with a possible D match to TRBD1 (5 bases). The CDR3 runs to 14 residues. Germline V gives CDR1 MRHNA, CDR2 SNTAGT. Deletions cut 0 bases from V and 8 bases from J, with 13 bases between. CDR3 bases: TGTGCCAGCAGTGACTCTCGGGGCCGAGGCGGCTACACCTTC. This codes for CASSDSRGRGGYTF.

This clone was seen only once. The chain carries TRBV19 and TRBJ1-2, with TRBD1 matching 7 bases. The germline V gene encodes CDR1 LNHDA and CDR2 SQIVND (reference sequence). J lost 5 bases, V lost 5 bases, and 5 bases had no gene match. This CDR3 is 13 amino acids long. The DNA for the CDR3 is TGTGCCAGTAGTGAGGCCAGGGGGTATGGCTACACCTTC. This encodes CASSEARGYGYTF.

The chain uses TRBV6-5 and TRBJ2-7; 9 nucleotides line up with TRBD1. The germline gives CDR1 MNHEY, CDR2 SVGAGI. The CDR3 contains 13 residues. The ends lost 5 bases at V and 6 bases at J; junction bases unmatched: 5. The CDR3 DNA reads TGTGCCAGCAGTCCCGACAGGGGGGTCGAGCAGTACTTC. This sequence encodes CASSPDRGVEQYF.

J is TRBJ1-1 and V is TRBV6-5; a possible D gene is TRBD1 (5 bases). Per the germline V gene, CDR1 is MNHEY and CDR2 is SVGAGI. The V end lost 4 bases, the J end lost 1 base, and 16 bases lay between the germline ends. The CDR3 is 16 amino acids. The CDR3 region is CASSSPLRGWNTEAFF. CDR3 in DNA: TGTGCCAGCAGTTCCCCGCTCCGGGGGTGGAACACTGAAGCTTTCTTT.

The CDR3 region is CASSTLYEQYF. Written as DNA, the CDR3 is TGTGCCAGCAGTACACTCTACGAGCAGTACTTC. The rearrangement links TRBV6-5 to TRBJ2-5; D is uncertain. The DNA end is a closer match to TRBJ2-7, so the J assignment may be wrong. The germline V gene encodes CDR1 MNHEY and CDR2 SVGAGI. The CDR3 spans 11 residues.

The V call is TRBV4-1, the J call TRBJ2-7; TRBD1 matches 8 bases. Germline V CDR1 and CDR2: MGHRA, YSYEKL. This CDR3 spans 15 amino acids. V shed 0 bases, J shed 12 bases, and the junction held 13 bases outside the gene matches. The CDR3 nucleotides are TGCGCCAGCAGCCAAGATTTTGCCCCGGGCAGGGGGCGGTACTTC. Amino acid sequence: CASSQDFAPGRGRYF.

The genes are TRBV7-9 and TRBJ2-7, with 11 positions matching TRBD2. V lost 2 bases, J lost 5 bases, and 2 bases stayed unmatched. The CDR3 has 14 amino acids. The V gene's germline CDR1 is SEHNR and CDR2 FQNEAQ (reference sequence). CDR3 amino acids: CASSLILAGDEQYF. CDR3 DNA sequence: TGTGCCAGCAGCTTAATACTAGCGGGGGACGAGCAGTACTTC.

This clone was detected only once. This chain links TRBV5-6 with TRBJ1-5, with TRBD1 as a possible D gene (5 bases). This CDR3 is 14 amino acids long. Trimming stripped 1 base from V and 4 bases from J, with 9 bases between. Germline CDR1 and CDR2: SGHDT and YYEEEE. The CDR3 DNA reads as TGTGCCAGCAGCTTGAACAGGCTGAATCAGCCCCAGCATTTT. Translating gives CASSLNRLNQPQHF.

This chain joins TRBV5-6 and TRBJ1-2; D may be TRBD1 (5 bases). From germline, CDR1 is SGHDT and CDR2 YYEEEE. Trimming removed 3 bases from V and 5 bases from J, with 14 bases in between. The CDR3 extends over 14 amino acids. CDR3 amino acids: CASSWDSLGYGYTF. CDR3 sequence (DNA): TGTGCCAGCAGCTGGGACTCTCTGGGGTATGGCTACACCTTC.

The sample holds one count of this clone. The CDR3 DNA follows: TGTGCCAGCAGTGCGAACAGAGACACTGAAGCTTTCTTT. Encoded protein: CASSANRDTEAFF. The chain links TRBV6-1 to TRBJ1-1; D uncertain. Trimming took off 4 bases at V and 3 bases at J, with 9 bases between the two ends. CDR1 and CDR2 from the germline V gene are MNHNS and SASEGT. This CDR3 is 13 amino acids long.

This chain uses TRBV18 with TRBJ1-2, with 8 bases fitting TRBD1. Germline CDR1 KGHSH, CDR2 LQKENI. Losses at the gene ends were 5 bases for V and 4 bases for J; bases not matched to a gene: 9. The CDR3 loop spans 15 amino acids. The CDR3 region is CASSATDRAGYGYTF. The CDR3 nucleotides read TGTGCCAGCTCAGCTACGGACAGGGCAGGCTATGGCTACACCTTC.

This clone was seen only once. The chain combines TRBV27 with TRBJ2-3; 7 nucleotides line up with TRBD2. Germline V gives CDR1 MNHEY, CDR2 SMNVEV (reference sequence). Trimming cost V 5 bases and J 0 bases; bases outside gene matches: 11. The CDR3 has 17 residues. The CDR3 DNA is TGTGCCAGCAGTAGGATTCGACTAGCCACCAGCACAGATACGCAGTATTTT. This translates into CASSRIRLATSTDTQYF.

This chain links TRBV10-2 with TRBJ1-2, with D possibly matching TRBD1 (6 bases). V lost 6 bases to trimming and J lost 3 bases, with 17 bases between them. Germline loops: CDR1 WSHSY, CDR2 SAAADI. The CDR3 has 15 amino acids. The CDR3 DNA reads TGCGCCAGCAGCCGGTGGCAGGGGAGTGACTATGGCTACACCTTC. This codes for CASSRWQGSDYGYTF.

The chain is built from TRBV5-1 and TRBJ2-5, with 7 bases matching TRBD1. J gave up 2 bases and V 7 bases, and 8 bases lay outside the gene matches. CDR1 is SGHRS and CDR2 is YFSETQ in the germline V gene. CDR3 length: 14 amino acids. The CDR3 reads CASSTPTGQETQYF. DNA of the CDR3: TGCGCCAGCTCGACTCCGACAGGGCAAGAGACCCAGTACTTC.

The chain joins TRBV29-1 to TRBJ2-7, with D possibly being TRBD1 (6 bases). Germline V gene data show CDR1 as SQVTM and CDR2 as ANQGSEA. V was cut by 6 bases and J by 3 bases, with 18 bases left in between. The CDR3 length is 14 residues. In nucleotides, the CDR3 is TGCAGCGTCGACCGGGACATACGATGCTACGAGCAGTACTTC. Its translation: CSVDRDIRCYEQYF.

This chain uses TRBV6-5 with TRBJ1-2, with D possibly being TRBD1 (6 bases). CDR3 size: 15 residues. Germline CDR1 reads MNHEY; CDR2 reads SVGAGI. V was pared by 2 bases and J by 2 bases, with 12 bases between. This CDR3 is CASSYQQGNNYGYTF. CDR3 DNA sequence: TGTGCCAGCAGTTACCAACAGGGTAACAACTATGGCTACACCTTC.

The CDR3 nucleotides are TGTGCCAGCAGCTTAGGAGTGACGTTCTCTGGAAACACCATATATTTT. Translation gives CASSLGVTFSGNTIYF. V usage is TRBV7-9 and J usage is TRBJ1-3; D gene uncertain. Trimming took off 1 base at V and 0 bases at J, with 10 bases between the two ends. Germline CDR1 and CDR2: SEHNR and FQNEAQ (reference sequence). The CDR3 covers 16 residues.

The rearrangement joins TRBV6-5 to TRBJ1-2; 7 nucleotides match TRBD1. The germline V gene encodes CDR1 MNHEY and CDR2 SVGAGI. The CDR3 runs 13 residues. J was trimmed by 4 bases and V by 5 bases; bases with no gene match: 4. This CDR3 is CASSPQGIYGYTF. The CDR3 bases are TGTGCCAGCAGTCCACAGGGGATCTATGGCTACACCTTC.

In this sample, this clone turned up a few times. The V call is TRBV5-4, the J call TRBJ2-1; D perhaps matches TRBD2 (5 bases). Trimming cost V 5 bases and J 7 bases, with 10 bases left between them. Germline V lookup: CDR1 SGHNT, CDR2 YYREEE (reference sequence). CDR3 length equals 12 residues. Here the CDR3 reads CASRTTGNEQFF. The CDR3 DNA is TGTGCCAGCAGGACGACGGGGAATGAGCAGTTCTTC.